This T cell receptor (beta chain) was sequenced for a study of blood T cell repertoires in COVID-19. Turning to the study itself: COVID-19 samples from acute and convalescent phases originated in the United States, Italy and Spain. PBMCs, B-cell-depleted T cells, or T cells were the source of the cDNA or gDNA that made up the material.

Per the original methods: Reference gene primer amplification gave estimated nucleated cell counts. The table came from immunoSEQ multiplex PCR; TCRdb's copy has only in-frame clones and leaves some out. The V and J calls and clone size were taken over from that table, and D and trimming were inferred from the DNA. Of around 150,000 clones in the sample, 85% to 90% were seen once. Trimming removed 1 base at V and 0 bases at J, with 19 bases between. The CDR3 sequence is 18 residues long. Germline V gives CDR1 SGHTA, CDR2 FQGNSA. This clone was counted a single time. This TCR came from a man younger than 30 with acute or convalescent COVID-19. This chain connects TRBV7-2 to TRBJ2-7; D is perhaps TRBD2 (5 bases). The specimen was peripheral blood. The CDR3, as DNA: TGTGCCAGCAGCTTAGAGGGAGTAGGGCCAAAGGGCTCCTACGAGCAGTACGTC. It yields the protein CASSLEGVGPKGSYEQYV.